This paragraph reports one T cell receptor beta chain. Assay: immunoSEQ multiplex PCR; the TCRdb copy retains only in-frame clones and omits some. The table records 85,000 to 100,000 clones, around 82% of them present only once. The data derive from a study of blood T cell repertoires in COVID-19. As for the study in general: The United States, Italy and Spain were the sources of the acute and convalescent COVID-19 samples. T cells, B-cell-depleted T cells, or PBMCs provided the cDNA or gDNA that served as material.

The CDR3 runs 13 residues. The germline V gene has CDR1 SGHTA and CDR2 FQGNSA. Trimming took off 5 bases at V and 3 bases at J, with 11 bases between the two ends. The chain combines TRBV7-2 with TRBJ2-7; TRBD1 might be the D (5 bases). This clonotype was obtained from a man aged 45-65 years who had recovered from COVID-19. The sample was peripheral blood. CDR3 in amino acids: CASSRFQGYEQYF. The CDR3 bases are TGTGCCAGCAGCCGCTTCCAGGGCTACGAGCAGTACTTC.